The source of this T cell receptor (beta chain) is a study of CD8 T cells in Susac syndrome. The wider study: Patients with Susac syndrome were therapy-naive, treated with corticosteroids, or treated with intravenous immunoglobulin alone when blood was collected.

Diagnostic criteria for definite or probable disease, in their recently defined form, were met by the patients with Susac syndrome. Random hexamers served to reverse transcribe roughly 0.5 to 1 ug RNA. One entry per CDR3 protein, called by TCRdb with MiXCR from the immunoSEQ multiplex PCR reads. The table includes 55,000 to 80,000 distinct CDR3 sequences, roughly 93% detected once. Trimming took off 1 base at V and 1 base at J, with 5 bases between the two ends. Germline V lookup: CDR1 KGHSH, CDR2 LQKENI. This CDR3 is built from 14 residues. Input material: CD4+ T cells from PBMCs. This sequence was found in a human donor with Susac syndrome. V and J are TRBV18 and TRBJ1-3; no reliable D call. DNA of the CDR3: TGTGCCAGCTCACCACAGGAGTCTGGAAACACCATATATTTT. Amino acids: CASSPQESGNTIYF.